What follows describes a single T cell receptor (beta chain). The antigen remains undetermined. Its ends do not fully match the called genes, so a read error is possible. A multiplex PCR was run with 60 Vbeta primers and 13 Jbeta primers. Libraries were prepared by immunoSEQ multiplex PCR; TCRdb keeps only in-frame clonotypes and omits some of them. The sample lists about 110,000 clones, about 80% occurring once. This record comes from a study of cytomegalovirus exposure and HLA in healthy donors. Study-level points and caveats: Presence/absence analyses supposed approximately even sequencing depth among donors.

Germline V lookup: CDR1 SEHNR, CDR2 FQNEAQ (reference sequence). The CDR3 has 17 amino acids. Sequencing used PBMCs. The J gene is TRBJ2-7, the V gene TRBV7-9; D perhaps matches TRBD2 (6 bases). The clonotype was recovered from a man younger than 45 in good health and CMV-seropositive. The CDR3 DNA reads as TGTTCCAGCAGCTTATGGGGAGGCGACAGTCCGAGCTACGAGCAGTACTTC. It is translated as CSSSLWGGDSPSYEQYF.